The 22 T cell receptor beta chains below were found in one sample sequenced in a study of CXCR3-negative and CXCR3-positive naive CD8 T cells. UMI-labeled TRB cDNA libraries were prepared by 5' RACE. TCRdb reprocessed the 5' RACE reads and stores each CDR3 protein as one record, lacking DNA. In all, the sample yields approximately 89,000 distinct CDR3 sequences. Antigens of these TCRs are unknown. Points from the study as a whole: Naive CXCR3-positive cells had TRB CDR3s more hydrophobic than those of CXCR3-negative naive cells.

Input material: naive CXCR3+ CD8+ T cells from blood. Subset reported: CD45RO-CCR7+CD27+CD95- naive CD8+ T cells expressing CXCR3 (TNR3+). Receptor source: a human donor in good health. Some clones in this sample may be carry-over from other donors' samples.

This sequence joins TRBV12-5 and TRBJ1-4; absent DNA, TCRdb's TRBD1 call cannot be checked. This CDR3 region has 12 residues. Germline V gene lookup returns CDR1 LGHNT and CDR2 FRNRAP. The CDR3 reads CASGLYGPVWIF.

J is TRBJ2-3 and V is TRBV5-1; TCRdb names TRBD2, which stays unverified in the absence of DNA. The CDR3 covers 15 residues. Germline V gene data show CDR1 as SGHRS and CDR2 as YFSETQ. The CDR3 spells CATAPGTSGTDTQYF.

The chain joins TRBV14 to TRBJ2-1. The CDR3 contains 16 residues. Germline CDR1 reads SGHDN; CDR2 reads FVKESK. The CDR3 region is CASSQGNVNSYNEQFF.

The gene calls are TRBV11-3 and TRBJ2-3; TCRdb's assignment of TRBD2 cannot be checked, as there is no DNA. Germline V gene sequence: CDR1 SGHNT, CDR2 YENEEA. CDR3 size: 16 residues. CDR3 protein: CASSHRGREALDTQYF.

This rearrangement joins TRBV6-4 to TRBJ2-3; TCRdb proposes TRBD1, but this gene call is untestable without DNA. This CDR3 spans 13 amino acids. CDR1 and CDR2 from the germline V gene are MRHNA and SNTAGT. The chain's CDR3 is CASSRTATDTQYF.

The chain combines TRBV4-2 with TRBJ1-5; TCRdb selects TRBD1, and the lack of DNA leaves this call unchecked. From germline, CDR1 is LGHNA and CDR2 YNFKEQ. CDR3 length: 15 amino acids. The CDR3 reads CASSQDDGGNQPQHF.

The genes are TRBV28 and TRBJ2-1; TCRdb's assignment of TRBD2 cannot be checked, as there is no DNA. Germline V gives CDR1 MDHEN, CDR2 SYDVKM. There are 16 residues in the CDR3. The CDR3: CASSLFAGGPRDEQFF.

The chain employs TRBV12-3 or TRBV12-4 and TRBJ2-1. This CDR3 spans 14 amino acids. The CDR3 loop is CASSLAGFYNEQFF.

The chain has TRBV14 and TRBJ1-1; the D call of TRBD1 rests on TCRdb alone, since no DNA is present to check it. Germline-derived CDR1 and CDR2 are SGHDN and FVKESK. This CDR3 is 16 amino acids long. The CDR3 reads CASSPRDRGVDTEAFF.

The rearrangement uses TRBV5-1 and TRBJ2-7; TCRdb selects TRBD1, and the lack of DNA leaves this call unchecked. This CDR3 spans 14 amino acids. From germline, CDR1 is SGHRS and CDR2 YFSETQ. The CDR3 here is CASSHTGTGDEQYF.

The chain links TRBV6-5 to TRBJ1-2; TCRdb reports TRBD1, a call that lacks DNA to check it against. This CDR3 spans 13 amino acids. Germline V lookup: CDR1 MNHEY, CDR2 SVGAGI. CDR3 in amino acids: CASSWDRDYGYTF.

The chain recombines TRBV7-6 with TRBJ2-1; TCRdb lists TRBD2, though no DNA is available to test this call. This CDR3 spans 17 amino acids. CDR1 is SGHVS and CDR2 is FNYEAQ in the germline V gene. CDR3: CASSSDVGLAPFNEQFF.

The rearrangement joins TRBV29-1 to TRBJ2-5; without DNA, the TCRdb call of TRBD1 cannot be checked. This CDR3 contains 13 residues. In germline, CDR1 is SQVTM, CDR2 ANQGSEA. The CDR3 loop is CSLAPGRGETQYF.

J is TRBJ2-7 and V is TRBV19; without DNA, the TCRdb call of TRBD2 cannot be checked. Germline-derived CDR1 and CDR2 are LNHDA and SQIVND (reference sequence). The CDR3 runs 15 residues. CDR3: CASSISSGPSYEQYF.

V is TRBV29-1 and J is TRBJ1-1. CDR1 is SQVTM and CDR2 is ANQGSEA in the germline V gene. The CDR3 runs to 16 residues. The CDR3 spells CSVEEGGLLMNTEAFF.

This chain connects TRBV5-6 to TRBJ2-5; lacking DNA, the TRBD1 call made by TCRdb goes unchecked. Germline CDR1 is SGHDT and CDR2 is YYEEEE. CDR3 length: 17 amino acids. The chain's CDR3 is CASSPPRRGAQEETQYF. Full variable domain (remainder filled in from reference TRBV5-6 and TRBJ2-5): DAGVTQSPTHLIKTRGQQVTLRCSPKSGHDTVSWYQQALGQGPQFIFQYYEEEERQRGNFPDRFSGHQFPNYSSELNVNALLLGDSALYLCASSPPRRGAQEETQYFGPGTRLLVL.

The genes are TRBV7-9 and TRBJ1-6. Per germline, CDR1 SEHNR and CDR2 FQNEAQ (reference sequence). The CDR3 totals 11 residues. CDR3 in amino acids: CASSLGSPLHF.

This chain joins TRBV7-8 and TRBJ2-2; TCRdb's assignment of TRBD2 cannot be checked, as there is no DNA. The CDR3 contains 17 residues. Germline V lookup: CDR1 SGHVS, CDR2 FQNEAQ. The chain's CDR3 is CASSLNGWRGVAGELFF.

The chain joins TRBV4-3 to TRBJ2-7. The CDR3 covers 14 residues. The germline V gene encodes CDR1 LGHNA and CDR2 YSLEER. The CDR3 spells CASSQASTTYEQYF.

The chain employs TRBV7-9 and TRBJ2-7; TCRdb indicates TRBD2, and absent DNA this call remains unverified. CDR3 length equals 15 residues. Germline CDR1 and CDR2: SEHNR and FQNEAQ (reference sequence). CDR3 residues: CASSSASGGDLEQYF.

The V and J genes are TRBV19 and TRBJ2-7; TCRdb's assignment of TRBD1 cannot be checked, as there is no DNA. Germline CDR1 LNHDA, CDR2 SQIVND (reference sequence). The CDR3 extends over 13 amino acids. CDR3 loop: CASSINRDNEQYF.

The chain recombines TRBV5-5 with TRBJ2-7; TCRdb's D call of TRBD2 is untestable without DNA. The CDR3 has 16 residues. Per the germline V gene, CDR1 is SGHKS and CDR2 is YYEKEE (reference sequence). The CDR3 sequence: CASSLSPLAGGGEQYF.